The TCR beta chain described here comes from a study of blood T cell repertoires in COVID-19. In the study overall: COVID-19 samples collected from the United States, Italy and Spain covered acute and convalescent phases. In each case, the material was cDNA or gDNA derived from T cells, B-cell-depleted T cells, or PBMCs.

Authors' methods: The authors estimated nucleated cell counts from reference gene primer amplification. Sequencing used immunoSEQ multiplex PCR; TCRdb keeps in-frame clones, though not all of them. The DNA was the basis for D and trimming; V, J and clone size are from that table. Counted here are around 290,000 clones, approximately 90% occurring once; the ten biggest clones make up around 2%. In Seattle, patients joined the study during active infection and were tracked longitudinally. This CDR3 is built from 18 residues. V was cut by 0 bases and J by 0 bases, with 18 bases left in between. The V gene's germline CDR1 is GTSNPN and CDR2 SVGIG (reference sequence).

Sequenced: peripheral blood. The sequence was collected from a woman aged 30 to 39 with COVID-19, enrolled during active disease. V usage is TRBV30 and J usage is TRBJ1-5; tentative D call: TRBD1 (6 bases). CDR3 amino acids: CAWSVSRLGAGSNQPQHF. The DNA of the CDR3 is TGTGCCTGGAGTGTAAGTCGGCTGGGGGCCGGTAGCAATCAGCCCCAGCATTTT.